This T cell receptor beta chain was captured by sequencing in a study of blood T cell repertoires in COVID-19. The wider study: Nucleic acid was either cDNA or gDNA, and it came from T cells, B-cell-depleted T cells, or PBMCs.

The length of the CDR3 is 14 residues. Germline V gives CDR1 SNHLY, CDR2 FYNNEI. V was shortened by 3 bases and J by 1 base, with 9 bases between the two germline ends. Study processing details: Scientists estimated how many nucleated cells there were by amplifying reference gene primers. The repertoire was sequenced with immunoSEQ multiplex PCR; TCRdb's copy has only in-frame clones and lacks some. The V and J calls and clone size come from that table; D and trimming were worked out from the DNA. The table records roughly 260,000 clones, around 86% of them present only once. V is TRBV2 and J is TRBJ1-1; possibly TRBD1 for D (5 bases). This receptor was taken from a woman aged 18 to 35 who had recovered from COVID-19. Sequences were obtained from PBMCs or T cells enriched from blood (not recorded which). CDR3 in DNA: TGTGCCAGCAGTGAGATGGGGCGGAACACTGAAGCTTTCTTT. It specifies CASSEMGRNTEAFF.